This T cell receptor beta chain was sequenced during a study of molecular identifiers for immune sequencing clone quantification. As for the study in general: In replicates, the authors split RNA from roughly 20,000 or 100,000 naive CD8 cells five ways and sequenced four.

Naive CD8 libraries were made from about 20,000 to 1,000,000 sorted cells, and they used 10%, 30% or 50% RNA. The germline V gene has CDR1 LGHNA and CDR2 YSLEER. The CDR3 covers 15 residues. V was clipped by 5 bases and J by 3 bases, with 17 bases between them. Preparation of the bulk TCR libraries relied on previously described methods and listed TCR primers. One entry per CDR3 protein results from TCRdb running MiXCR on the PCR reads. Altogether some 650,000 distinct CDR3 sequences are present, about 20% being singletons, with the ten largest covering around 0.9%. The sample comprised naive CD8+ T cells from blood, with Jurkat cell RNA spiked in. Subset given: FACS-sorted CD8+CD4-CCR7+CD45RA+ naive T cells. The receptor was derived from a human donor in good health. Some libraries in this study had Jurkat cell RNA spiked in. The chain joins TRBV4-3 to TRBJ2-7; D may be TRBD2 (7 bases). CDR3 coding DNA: TGCGCCAGCAGCTCTGGAGGGGGGGCCTTCTACGAGCAGTACTTC. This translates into CASSSGGGAFYEQYF.